Below, one TCR beta chain is given with its context. No antigen is known for it. This entry comes from a study of T cells in Graves' hyperthyroidism and ophthalmopathy. Study in general: Sampling of peripheral blood happened at initial diagnosis, prior to any treatment.

The CDR3 regions of TCR beta were amplified from RNA transcripts. With the HTBI primer set, the TCR CDR3 went through a first round of RT-PCR. In TCRdb, the multiplex PCR reads were re-called with MiXCR into one record per CDR3 protein. Of under 200,000 distinct CDR3 sequences in the sample, 8% to 9.5% were seen once. CDR3 size: 19 residues. V was cut by 4 bases and J by 4 bases, with 25 bases left in between. Germline V gene sequence: CDR1 LNHDA, CDR2 SQIVND (reference sequence). The study enrolled patients aged 18 to 65 with newly diagnosed hyperthyroidism of under 2 months' duration. Study-wide findings and caveats: Among thyroid clonotypes expanded above 0.001, most also appeared in blood. A 13 V-J signature model discriminated ophthalmopathy versus stable hyperthyroidism.

The specimen was blood. This TCR came from a woman younger than 30 with Graves' hyperthyroidism that later progressed to Graves' ophthalmopathy. The rearrangement links TRBV19 to TRBJ2-2; perhaps TRBD2 as D (6 bases). In DNA, the CDR3 is TGTGCCAGTAGTAGGAGGGTCGGTTCGGCGGGCTCTAGCACCGGGGAGCTGTTTTTT. It translates to CASSRRVGSAGSSTGELFF. Full variable domain (rest looked up from reference TRBV19 and TRBJ2-2): DGGITQSPKYLFRKEGQNVTLSCEQNLNHDAMYWYRQDPGQGLRLIYYSQIVNDFQKGDIAEGYSVSREKKESFPLTVTSAQKNPTAFYLCASSRRVGSAGSSTGELFFGEGSRLTVL.